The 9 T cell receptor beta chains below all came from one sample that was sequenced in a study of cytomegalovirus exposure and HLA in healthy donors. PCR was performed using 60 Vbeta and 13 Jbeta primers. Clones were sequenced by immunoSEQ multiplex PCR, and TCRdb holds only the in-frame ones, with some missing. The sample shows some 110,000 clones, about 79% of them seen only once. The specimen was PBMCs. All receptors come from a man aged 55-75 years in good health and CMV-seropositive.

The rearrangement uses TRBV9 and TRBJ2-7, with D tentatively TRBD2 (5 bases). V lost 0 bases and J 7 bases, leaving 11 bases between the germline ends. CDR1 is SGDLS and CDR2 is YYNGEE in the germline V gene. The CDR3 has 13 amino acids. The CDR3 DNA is TGTGCCAGCAGCGTAGGGACTGAGGTTGAGCAGTACTTC. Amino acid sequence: CASSVGTEVEQYF.

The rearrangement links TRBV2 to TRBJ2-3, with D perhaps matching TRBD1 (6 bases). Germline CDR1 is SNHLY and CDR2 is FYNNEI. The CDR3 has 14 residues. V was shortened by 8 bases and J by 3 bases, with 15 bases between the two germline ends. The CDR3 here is CASSTGLGTDTQYF. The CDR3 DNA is TGTGCCAGCTCCACAGGGCTGGGGACAGATACGCAGTATTTT. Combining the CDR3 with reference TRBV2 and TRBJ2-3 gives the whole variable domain EPEVTQTPSHQVTQMGQEVILRCVPISNHLYFYWYRQILGQKVEFLVSFYNNEISEKSEIFDDQFSVERPDGSNFTLKIRSTKLEDSAMYFCASSTGLGTDTQYFGPGTRLTVL.

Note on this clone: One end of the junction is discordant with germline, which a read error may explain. The CDR3 loop is CASSLPPGGGGF. CDR3 DNA sequence: TGTGCCAGCAGTTTACCGCCCGGGGGTGGGGGGTTT. The chain links TRBV27 to TRBJ1-6, with D tentatively TRBD1 (5 bases). CDR3 length equals 12 residues. The germline V gene encodes CDR1 MNHEY and CDR2 SMNVEV (reference sequence).

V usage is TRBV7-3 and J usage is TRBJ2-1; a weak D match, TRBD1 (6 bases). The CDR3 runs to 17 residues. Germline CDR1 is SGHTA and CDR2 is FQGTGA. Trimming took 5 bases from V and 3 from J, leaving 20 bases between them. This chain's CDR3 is CASSRTEVGRGYNEQFF. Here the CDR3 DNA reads TGTGCCAGCAGCCGGACAGAGGTAGGTAGGGGCTACAATGAGCAGTTCTTC.

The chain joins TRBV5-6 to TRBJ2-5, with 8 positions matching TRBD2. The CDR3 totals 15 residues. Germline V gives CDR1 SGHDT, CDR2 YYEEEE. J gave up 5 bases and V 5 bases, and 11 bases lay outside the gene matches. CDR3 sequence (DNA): TGTGCCAGCAGTCCCTTCGGGGGGGCAGACGAGACCCAGTACTTC. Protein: CASSPFGGADETQYF. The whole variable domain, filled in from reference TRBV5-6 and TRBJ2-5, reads DAGVTQSPTHLIKTRGQQVTLRCSPKSGHDTVSWYQQALGQGPQFIFQYYEEEERQRGNFPDRFSGHQFPNYSSELNVNALLLGDSALYLCASSPFGGADETQYFGPGTRLLVL.

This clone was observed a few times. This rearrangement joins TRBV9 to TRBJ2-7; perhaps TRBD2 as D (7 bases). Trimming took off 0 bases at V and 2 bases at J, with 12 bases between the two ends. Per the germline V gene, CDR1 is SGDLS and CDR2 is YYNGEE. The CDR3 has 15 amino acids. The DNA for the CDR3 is TGTGCCAGCAGCGTAGGGGGGGGCTCGGCCTACGAGCAGTACTTC. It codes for CASSVGGGSAYEQYF. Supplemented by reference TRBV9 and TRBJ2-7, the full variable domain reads DSGVTQTPKHLITATGQRVTLRCSPRSGDLSVYWYQQSLDQGLQFLIQYYNGEERAKGNILERFSAQQFPDLHSELNLSSLELGDSALYFCASSVGGGSAYEQYFGPGTRLTVT.

CDR3: CASTRGQGSNYGYTF. The CDR3 DNA reads TGTGCCAGCACCCGAGGACAGGGGTCTAACTATGGCTACACCTTC. The rearrangement joins TRBV7-6 to TRBJ1-2; 9 bases agree with TRBD1. This CDR3 region has 15 residues. Losses at the gene ends were 7 bases for V and 0 bases for J; bases not matched to a gene: 6. The germline gives CDR1 SGHVS, CDR2 FNYEAQ.

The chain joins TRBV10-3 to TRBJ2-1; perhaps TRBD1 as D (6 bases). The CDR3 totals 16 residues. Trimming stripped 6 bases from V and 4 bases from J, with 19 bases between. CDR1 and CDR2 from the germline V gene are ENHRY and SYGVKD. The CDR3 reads CAIRITGPPFYNEQFF. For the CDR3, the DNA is TGTGCCATCAGGATCACAGGGCCCCCTTTTTACAATGAGCAGTTCTTC.

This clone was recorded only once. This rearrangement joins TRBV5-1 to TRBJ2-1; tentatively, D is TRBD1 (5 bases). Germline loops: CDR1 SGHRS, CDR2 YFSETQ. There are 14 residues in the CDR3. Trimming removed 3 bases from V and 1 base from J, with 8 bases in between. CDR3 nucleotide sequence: TGCGCCAGCAGCTCGACAGTTTCCTACAATGAGCAGTTCTTC. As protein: CASSSTVSYNEQFF. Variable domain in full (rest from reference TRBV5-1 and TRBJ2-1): KAGVTQTPRYLIKTRGQQVTLSCSPISGHRSVSWYQQTPGQGLQFLFEYFSETQRNKGNFPGRFSGRQFSNSRSEMNVSTLELGDSALYLCASSSTVSYNEQFFGPGTRLTVL.